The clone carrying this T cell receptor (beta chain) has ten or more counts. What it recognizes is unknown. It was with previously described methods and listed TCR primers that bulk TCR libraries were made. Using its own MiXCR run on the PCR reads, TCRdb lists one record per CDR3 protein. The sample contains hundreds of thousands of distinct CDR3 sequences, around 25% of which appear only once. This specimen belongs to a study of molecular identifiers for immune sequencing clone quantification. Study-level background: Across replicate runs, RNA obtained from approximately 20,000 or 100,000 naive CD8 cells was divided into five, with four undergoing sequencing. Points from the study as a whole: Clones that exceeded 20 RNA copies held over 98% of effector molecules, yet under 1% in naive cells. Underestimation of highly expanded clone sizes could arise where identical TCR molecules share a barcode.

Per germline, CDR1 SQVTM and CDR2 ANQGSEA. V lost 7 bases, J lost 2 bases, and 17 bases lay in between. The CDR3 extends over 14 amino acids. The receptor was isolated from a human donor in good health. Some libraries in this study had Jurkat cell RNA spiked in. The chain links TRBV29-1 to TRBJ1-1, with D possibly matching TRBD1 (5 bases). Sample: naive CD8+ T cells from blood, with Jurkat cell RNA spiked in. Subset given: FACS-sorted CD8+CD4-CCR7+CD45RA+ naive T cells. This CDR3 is CSAGGAEDNTEAFF. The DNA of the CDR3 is TGCAGCGCAGGAGGGGCGGAGGATAACACTGAAGCTTTCTTT.